This TCR beta chain was sequenced in a study of T cell responses to AZD1222 COVID-19 vaccine. Whole-study results and caveats: Just a handful of people given AZD1222 tested seropositive at baseline. Rises in breadth and depth of Spike-specific TCRs came after two AZD1222 doses. Mostly white British, mostly female donors; authors suggested clonal diversity may be underestimated. Nearly half of unique spike-specific TCRs reportedly avoided B.1.351 and B.1.1.7 mutated regions.

Note on this clone: Antigen: not known.

TCRdb keeps only in-frame clones here, not all; method: immunoSEQ multiplex PCR. The sample contains around 150,000 clones, more than 70% of which appear only once. CDR1 and CDR2 from the germline V gene are KGHDR and SFDVKD. Trimming took off 3 bases at V and 7 bases at J, with 14 bases between the two ends. The CDR3 sequence is 15 residues long. The sequencing here drew on peripheral blood, taken on day 0 of AZD1222 vaccination. The V and J genes are TRBV24-1 and TRBJ2-2, with unresolved D. The sequence derives from an adult in good health. The CDR3 DNA follows: TGTGCCACCAGTGATCGGTCACATCGACACGGGGAGCTGTTTTTT. It codes for CATSDRSHRHGELFF.